This T cell receptor beta chain stems from a study of CD8+CD57+ T cells in acquired aplastic anemia. Study context: Recorded DNA amounts for sorted CD4+ and CD8+ cells had an average of 3.2 ug.

Flow cytometry had shown expanded CD8+CD57+ cells in the patients chosen for sequencing. The germline CDR1 and CDR2 sequences are SGHTA and FQGNSA. The V end lost 6 bases, the J end lost 3 bases, and 21 bases lay between the germline ends. The CDR3 loop spans 16 amino acids. CDR3 and TCR beta VDJ profiling relied on genomic DNA as the template. TCRdb reanalysed the reads using MiXCR and keeps one entry per CDR3 protein. Of approximately 260,000 distinct CDR3 sequences in the sample, roughly 82% are singletons; the top ten hold approximately 42%. The TCR sequence derives from a human donor with aplastic anemia. Sequenced sample: sorted CD4+, CD8+, or CD8+CD57+ T cells (not recorded which) from PBMCs. The J gene is TRBJ2-7, the V gene TRBV7-2; D perhaps matches TRBD1 (6 bases). The CDR3 DNA reads as TGTGCCAGCAGTTCCCCGACCGGGACACCAAGCTACGAGCAGTACTTC. It translates to CASSSPTGTPSYEQYF.